One sample yielded the 5 T cell receptor beta chains listed below, sequenced in a study of blood T cell repertoires in COVID-19. Measured with immunoSEQ multiplex PCR; TCRdb has only the in-frame clones, and not every one. The sample holds about 21,000 clones; approximately 83% are singletons and the top ten take roughly 6.3%. Sequenced sample: peripheral blood. The source is a human donor in a cohort sampled during active COVID-19.

The chain has TRBV11-3 and TRBJ2-2, with a weak D call TRBD1 (6 bases). This CDR3 contains 15 residues. V lost 5 bases and J 4 bases, leaving 14 bases between the germline ends. Germline V gene data show CDR1 as SGHNT and CDR2 as YENEEA. The CDR3 reads CASSPRDTPTGELFF. CDR3 in DNA: TGTGCCAGCAGCCCCCGGGACACTCCCACCGGGGAGCTGTTTTTT. Full variable domain (remainder filled in from reference TRBV11-3 and TRBJ2-2): EAGVVQSPRYKIIEKKQPVAFWCNPISGHNTLYWYLQNLGQGPELLIRYENEEAVDDSQLPKDRFSAERLKGVDSTLKIQPAELGDSAVYLCASSPRDTPTGELFFGEGSRLTVL.

V usage is TRBV11-2 and J usage is TRBJ2-1, with 10 positions matching TRBD2. V was clipped by 6 bases and J by 4 bases; unmatched bases: 3. CDR1 is SGHAT and CDR2 is FQNNGV in the germline V gene. The CDR3 is 14 residues long. In DNA form, the CDR3 reads TGTGCCAGCAGGCTAGCGGGGGAGTACAATGAGCAGTTCTTC. Protein product: CASRLAGEYNEQFF.

The chain joins TRBV6-5 to TRBJ1-5, with D unresolved. The CDR3 runs to 14 residues. V lost 6 bases, J lost 4 bases, and 13 bases lay in between. The germline gives CDR1 MNHEY, CDR2 SVGAGI. CDR3 bases: TGTGCCAGCAGCGACGGGCGGGGTAATCAGCCCCAGCATTTT. Translating it yields CASSDGRGNQPQHF.

This chain uses TRBV5-1 with TRBJ1-3; D might be TRBD1 (5 bases). This CDR3 comprises 14 residues. V gave up 4 bases and J gave up 3 bases, with 11 bases separating them. The germline gives CDR1 SGHRS, CDR2 YFSETQ. The CDR3 bases are TGCGCCAGCAGCCCAGACGGGGGTGGAAACACCATATATTTT. Translating it yields CASSPDGGGNTIYF.

This sequence joins TRBV7-9 and TRBJ1-1, with 7 bases lining up with TRBD1. CDR1 is SEHNR and CDR2 is FQNEAQ in the germline V gene (reference sequence). Trimming at V came to 3 bases and at J to 2 bases, leaving 9 bases not matched to a gene. CDR3 length: 16 amino acids. The CDR3 sequence is CASSFETGRGNTEAFF. DNA for the CDR3: TGTGCCAGCAGCTTTGAGACAGGGAGAGGAAACACTGAAGCTTTCTTT.